The source of this T cell receptor (beta chain) is a study of shared clonotypes between healthy human individuals. Across the whole study: Each donor contributed plates that comprised three CD4 naive, three CD4 memory, two CD8 naive and one CD8 memory. Study-wide points: Among donors, sharing of clonotypes was expected to be affected by sequencing depth.

As defined, naive CD8 cells were CD45RO-negative and positively selected for CCR7, with terminally differentiated effector memory CD45RA+ cells excluded. The table came from immunoSEQ multiplex PCR; TCRdb's copy has only in-frame clones and leaves some out. The data show about 2 million clones, 85% to 95% seen once. On this clone itself: No antigen is known for it.

Germline assignment: CDR1 SGHDT and CDR2 YYEEEE. The V and J ends lost 3 bases and 1 base respectively, with 10 bases between them. The CDR3 is 14 residues long. The origin of this receptor is a man between 18 and 35 years old in good health. The rearrangement links TRBV5-6 to TRBJ1-1; D is unclear. Sequencing used naive CD8+ T cells sorted from blood. The CDR3 nucleotides read TGTGCCAGCAGCTCTGAGTTAGAGAACACTGAAGCTTTCTTT. Amino acid sequence: CASSSELENTEAFF.